This is a list of T cell receptor beta chains from one sample in a study of identical twins. From the 5' RACE reads, TCRdb called clonotypes with MiXCR, one entry per CDR3 protein. The repertoire consists of around 530,000 distinct CDR3 sequences, with 13% to 15% occurring once and the leading ten covering roughly 0.46%. The same sample was also used in a study of yellow fever vaccine responses in identical twins.

The sequenced material came from CD4+ T cells sorted from blood. The receptors originated from a woman aged 18-29 years in good health. CDR3s include the opening cysteine and the closing phenylalanine or tryptophan. D genes are given only for firm matches. The listing skips clone size in some rows; elsewhere it reads once, few, many or a size class.

cdr3_aa: CSVEASGRSNEQFF
cdr3_nt: TGCAGCGTTGAGGCTAGCGGGAGGAGTAATGAGCAGTTCTTC
j_call: TRBJ2-1
clone_size: .
v_call: TRBV29-1
d_call: TRBD2

cdr3_aa: CASSQPGAGGSYNEQFF
cdr3_nt: TGTGCCAGCAGCCAACCCGGTGCGGGGGGCTCCTACAATGAGCAGTTCTTC
j_call: TRBJ2-1
clone_size: few
v_call: TRBV14
d_call: TRBD2

cdr3_aa: CASSNRGAGNTEAFF
cdr3_nt: TGTGCCAGCAGTAACCGGGGGGCAGGGAACACTGAAGCTTTCTTT
j_call: TRBJ1-1
clone_size: few
v_call: TRBV28
d_call: .

cdr3_aa: CASSLRTGINEQFF
cdr3_nt: TGTGCCAGCAGCCTGAGGACAGGGATCAATGAGCAGTTCTTC
j_call: TRBJ2-1
clone_size: .
v_call: TRBV3-1
d_call: TRBD1

cdr3_aa: CASSSAGPDTQYF
cdr3_nt: TGCGCCAGCAGCAGCGCTGGGCCAGATACGCAGTATTTT
j_call: TRBJ2-3
clone_size: many
v_call: TRBV5-1
d_call: .

cdr3_aa: CASSSPNLVPNEKLFF
cdr3_nt: TGTGCCAGCAGCTCCCCTAATCTGGTGCCTAATGAAAAACTGTTTTTT
j_call: TRBJ1-4
clone_size: .
v_call: TRBV5-5
d_call: .

cdr3_aa: CASSLIAATNEKLFF
cdr3_nt: TGTGCCAGCAGCTTGATTGCGGCAACTAATGAAAAACTGTTTTTT
j_call: TRBJ1-4
clone_size: few
v_call: TRBV5-5
d_call: .

cdr3_aa: CASSPRAVSNQPQHF
cdr3_nt: TGTGCCAGCAGCCCCAGGGCAGTTAGCAATCAGCCCCAGCATTTT
j_call: TRBJ1-5
clone_size: many
v_call: TRBV12-3/TRBV12-4
d_call: .

cdr3_aa: CASSEFDGSETQYF
cdr3_nt: TGTGCCAGCAGTGAATTTGATGGGAGCGAGACCCAGTACTTC
j_call: TRBJ2-5
clone_size: many
v_call: TRBV25-1
d_call: .

cdr3_aa: CASRGTGFNEQFF
cdr3_nt: TGCGCCAGCAGGGGTACAGGGTTTAATGAGCAGTTCTTC
j_call: TRBJ2-1
clone_size: few
v_call: TRBV5-1
d_call: .

cdr3_aa: CASSAGRPARATDTQYF
cdr3_nt: TGTGCCAGCAGTGCGGGCCGTCCGGCCAGGGCTACAGATACGCAGTATTTT
j_call: TRBJ2-3
clone_size: .
v_call: TRBV6-1
d_call: .

cdr3_aa: CASRDFDSPLHF
cdr3_nt: TGTGCCAGCAGGGACTTCGATTCACCCCTCCACTTT
j_call: TRBJ1-6
clone_size: few
v_call: TRBV12-3/TRBV12-4
d_call: .

cdr3_aa: CATSGEVEGYTF
cdr3_nt: TGTGCCACCAGTGGGGAGGTGGAAGGCTACACCTTC
j_call: TRBJ1-2
clone_size: .
v_call: TRBV24-1
d_call: .

cdr3_aa: CASSLSVSPSEETQYF
cdr3_nt: TGTGCCAGCAGCTTATCGGTGTCCCCTTCCGAAGAGACCCAGTACTTC
j_call: TRBJ2-5
clone_size: few
v_call: TRBV7-2
d_call: .

cdr3_aa: CSVDPGGPLNEQFF
cdr3_nt: TGCAGCGTTGATCCGGGAGGCCCCTTGAATGAGCAGTTCTTC
j_call: TRBJ2-1
clone_size: few
v_call: TRBV29-1
d_call: TRBD2

cdr3_aa: CASSYGAVTSDNEQFF
cdr3_nt: TGTGCCAGCAGTTACGGGGCTGTGACTAGCGACAATGAGCAGTTCTTC
j_call: TRBJ2-1
clone_size: few
v_call: TRBV6-5
d_call: TRBD2

cdr3_aa: CASSQGGRLQPQHF
cdr3_nt: TGTGCCAGCAGCCAAGGGGGACGGCTCCAGCCCCAGCATTTT
j_call: TRBJ1-5
clone_size: many
v_call: TRBV3-1
d_call: .

cdr3_aa: CSVEVQGIGSTDTQYF
cdr3_nt: TGCAGCGTTGAGGTACAGGGGATTGGTAGCACAGATACGCAGTATTTT
j_call: TRBJ2-3
clone_size: many
v_call: TRBV29-1
d_call: TRBD1

cdr3_aa: CASSDRQGLSTDTQYF
cdr3_nt: TGTGCCAGCAGTGACCGACAGGGTCTGAGTACAGATACGCAGTATTTT
j_call: TRBJ2-3
clone_size: .
v_call: TRBV6-4
d_call: TRBD1

cdr3_aa: CASRRLSTDTQYF
cdr3_nt: TGTGCCAGCAGGAGGTTGAGCACAGATACGCAGTATTTT
j_call: TRBJ2-3
clone_size: .
v_call: TRBV6-6
d_call: .

cdr3_aa: CASSQEGKGQTGELFF
cdr3_nt: TGCGCCAGCAGCCAAGAAGGAAAGGGTCAAACCGGGGAGCTGTTTTTT
j_call: TRBJ2-2
clone_size: .
v_call: TRBV4-1
d_call: .

cdr3_aa: CASSQEGTQYF
cdr3_nt: TGTGCCAGCAGCCAAGAGGGGACCCAGTACTTC
j_call: TRBJ2-5
clone_size: .
v_call: TRBV3-1
d_call: .

cdr3_aa: CASSGSSGLRSTEAFF
cdr3_nt: TGTGCCAGCAGCGGATCGTCGGGCCTAAGAAGCACTGAAGCTTTCTTT
j_call: TRBJ1-1
clone_size: few
v_call: TRBV5-6
d_call: .

cdr3_aa: CATSREKQGSADEQFF
cdr3_nt: TGTGCCACCAGCAGAGAAAAGCAGGGGTCGGCCGATGAGCAGTTCTTC
j_call: TRBJ2-1
clone_size: .
v_call: TRBV15
d_call: .

cdr3_aa: CSARRGGQASTDTQYF
cdr3_nt: TGCAGTGCTAGGAGGGGGGGTCAAGCTAGCACAGATACGCAGTATTTT
j_call: TRBJ2-3
clone_size: .
v_call: TRBV20-1
d_call: .

cdr3_aa: CASSSGFSYEQYF
cdr3_nt: TGTGCCAGTAGTAGCGGGTTTTCCTACGAGCAGTACTTC
j_call: TRBJ2-7
clone_size: .
v_call: TRBV19
d_call: .

cdr3_aa: CASSLGSPYEQYF
cdr3_nt: TGTGCCAGCAGTTTAGGTTCCCCCTACGAGCAGTACTTC
j_call: TRBJ2-7
clone_size: many
v_call: TRBV12-3/TRBV12-4
d_call: .

cdr3_aa: CASSLGPVGEREQYF
cdr3_nt: TGTGCCAGCAGCTTGGGGCCTGTAGGCGAGCGCGAGCAGTACTTC
j_call: TRBJ2-7
clone_size: .
v_call: TRBV5-6
d_call: .

cdr3_aa: CASSADRGQGGYTF
cdr3_nt: TGCGCCAGCAGTGCGGACAGGGGGCAAGGTGGCTACACCTTC
j_call: TRBJ1-2
clone_size: .
v_call: TRBV5-1
d_call: TRBD1

cdr3_aa: CASTATSGRPYEQYF
cdr3_nt: TGTGCCAGCACCGCGACTAGCGGGAGACCTTACGAGCAGTACTTC
j_call: TRBJ2-7
clone_size: .
v_call: TRBV12-5
d_call: TRBD2

cdr3_aa: CASSTGTNEKLFF
cdr3_nt: TGCGCCAGCAGCACCGGAACTAATGAAAAACTGTTTTTT
j_call: TRBJ1-4
clone_size: .
v_call: TRBV5-1
d_call: .

cdr3_aa: CASSISPGDTQYF
cdr3_nt: TGTGCCAGCAGCATAAGTCCGGGAGATACGCAGTATTTT
j_call: TRBJ2-3
clone_size: .
v_call: TRBV7-3
d_call: .

cdr3_aa: CASSYGASRNRPGANVLTF
cdr3_nt: TGTGCCAGCAGTTACGGGGCGTCCCGAAACCGGCCCGGGGCCAACGTCCTGACTTTC
j_call: TRBJ2-6
clone_size: few
v_call: TRBV6-5
d_call: .

cdr3_aa: CASSQEPGPTRSF
cdr3_nt: TGTGCCAGCAGCCAGGAACCGGGACCAACGCGAAGCTTC
j_call: TRBJ2-7
clone_size: few
v_call: TRBV3-1
d_call: .

cdr3_aa: CASGPRTSGVSSYEQYF
cdr3_nt: TGTGCCAGCGGGCCGAGGACTAGCGGAGTTAGCTCCTACGAGCAGTACTTC
j_call: TRBJ2-7
clone_size: .
v_call: TRBV6-1
d_call: TRBD2

cdr3_aa: CSARLAPTDTQYF
cdr3_nt: TGCAGTGCCCGACTAGCGCCCACAGATACGCAGTATTTT
j_call: TRBJ2-3
clone_size: .
v_call: TRBV20-1
d_call: TRBD2

cdr3_aa: CASSVGSVRTGELFF
cdr3_nt: TGTGCCAGCAGCGTAGGGTCCGTGAGGACCGGGGAGCTGTTTTTT
j_call: TRBJ2-2
clone_size: few
v_call: TRBV9
d_call: .

cdr3_aa: CASSPWGGTGELFF
cdr3_nt: TGCGCCAGCAGCCCGTGGGGAGGAACCGGGGAGCTGTTTTTT
j_call: TRBJ2-2
clone_size: .
v_call: TRBV4-1
d_call: .

cdr3_aa: CASSLFGAGGPGYEQYF
cdr3_nt: TGTGCCAGCAGCTTATTCGGAGCGGGAGGGCCGGGGTACGAGCAGTACTTC
j_call: TRBJ2-7
clone_size: few
v_call: TRBV7-2
d_call: TRBD2

cdr3_aa: CASSLRDLAYNEQFF
cdr3_nt: TGTGCCAGCAGCCTCCGGGACTTAGCTTACAATGAGCAGTTCTTC
j_call: TRBJ2-1
clone_size: .
v_call: TRBV7-2
d_call: .

cdr3_aa: CASSQTWNEQFF
cdr3_nt: TGTGCCAGCAGTCAAACCTGGAATGAGCAGTTCTTC
j_call: TRBJ2-1
clone_size: .
v_call: TRBV2
d_call: .

cdr3_aa: CASSLGQPVPLHF
cdr3_nt: TGTGCCAGCAGTTTGGGACAGCCTGTTCCCCTCCACTTT
j_call: TRBJ1-6
clone_size: .
v_call: TRBV12-3/TRBV12-4
d_call: TRBD1

cdr3_aa: CASSETTPTSTDTQYF
cdr3_nt: TGTGCCAGCAGCGAAACGACTCCTACTAGCACAGATACGCAGTATTTT
j_call: TRBJ2-3
clone_size: few
v_call: TRBV2
d_call: .

cdr3_aa: CASIPRPTETGELFF
cdr3_nt: TGTGCCAGCATCCCTAGACCGACCGAGACCGGGGAGCTGTTTTTT
j_call: TRBJ2-2
clone_size: few
v_call: TRBV2
d_call: .

cdr3_aa: CASRVRGSYEQYF
cdr3_nt: TGTGCCAGCAGGGTGCGGGGATCCTACGAGCAGTACTTC
j_call: TRBJ2-7
clone_size: few
v_call: TRBV28
d_call: .

cdr3_aa: CASSSTSGLLNEQFF
cdr3_nt: TGTGCCAGCAGCTCAACATCGGGACTTCTGAATGAGCAGTTCTTC
j_call: TRBJ2-1
clone_size: few
v_call: TRBV9
d_call: .

cdr3_aa: CASSLGYYPDTGELFF
cdr3_nt: TGTGCCAGCAGTTTAGGGTACTACCCGGACACCGGGGAGCTGTTTTTT
j_call: TRBJ2-2
clone_size: few
v_call: TRBV12-3/TRBV12-4
d_call: .

cdr3_aa: CASSPRFGLAGGETQYF
cdr3_nt: TGTGCCAGCAGCCCTCGTTTCGGGCTAGCGGGAGGCGAGACCCAGTACTTC
j_call: TRBJ2-5
clone_size: few
v_call: TRBV7-8
d_call: TRBD2

cdr3_aa: CSVEDRDRGRSDTQYF
cdr3_nt: TGCAGCGTTGAAGATCGGGACAGGGGAAGGTCAGATACGCAGTATTTT
j_call: TRBJ2-3
clone_size: many
v_call: TRBV29-1
d_call: TRBD1

cdr3_aa: CASSQDFLGSYNEQFF
cdr3_nt: TGCGCCAGCAGCCAAGATTTCCTGGGCTCCTACAATGAGCAGTTCTTC
j_call: TRBJ2-1
clone_size: few
v_call: TRBV4-1
d_call: .

cdr3_aa: CASSGPGLAGVSTDTQYF
cdr3_nt: TGTGCCAGCAGTGGTCCGGGACTAGCGGGGGTTAGCACAGATACGCAGTATTTT
j_call: TRBJ2-3
clone_size: .
v_call: TRBV25-1
d_call: TRBD2

cdr3_aa: CASSQDPGGSYNSPLHF
cdr3_nt: TGCGCCAGCAGCCAAGATCCCGGTGGCTCCTATAATTCACCCCTCCACTTT
j_call: TRBJ1-6
clone_size: once
v_call: TRBV4-1
d_call: .

cdr3_aa: CATSDRQTPYNEQFF
cdr3_nt: TGTGCCACCAGTGATCGACAGACACCCTACAATGAGCAGTTCTTC
j_call: TRBJ2-1
clone_size: .
v_call: TRBV24-1
d_call: .

cdr3_aa: CASSSLPPGLAGVGETQYF
cdr3_nt: TGTGCCAGCAGCTCCCTACCCCCTGGGCTAGCGGGAGTCGGGGAGACCCAGTACTTC
j_call: TRBJ2-5
clone_size: .
v_call: TRBV7-7
d_call: TRBD2

cdr3_aa: CASSLSERGREFF
cdr3_nt: TGTGCCAGCAGTTTAAGTGAACGCGGGAGGGAGTTCTTC
j_call: TRBJ2-1
clone_size: many
v_call: TRBV12-3/TRBV12-4
d_call: TRBD2

cdr3_aa: CASSLLSPGDEQFF
cdr3_nt: TGTGCCAGCAGCTTGTTATCGCCAGGGGATGAGCAGTTCTTC
j_call: TRBJ2-1
clone_size: few
v_call: TRBV11-2
d_call: .

cdr3_aa: CSASDLAKNIQYF
cdr3_nt: TGCAGTGCTAGTGACCTAGCCAAAAACATTCAGTACTTC
j_call: TRBJ2-4
clone_size: few
v_call: TRBV20-1
d_call: .

cdr3_aa: CASSLDPTLPYGYTF
cdr3_nt: TGTGCCAGCAGCCTAGACCCGACCCTTCCATATGGCTACACCTTC
j_call: TRBJ1-2
clone_size: few
v_call: TRBV2
d_call: .